This T cell receptor (beta chain) comes out of a study of cytomegalovirus exposure and HLA in healthy donors. Study-wide results and caveats: A later analysis found that most CMV-associated TCR beta chains appeared HLA-restricted. Diagnosis of cytomegalovirus status made by the classifier reportedly showed high specificity and sensitivity. Excluded were some V segments that proved indistinguishable, including TRBV6-2 and TRBV6-3.

CDR1 is SGHAT and CDR2 is FQNNGV in the germline V gene. Trimming took 4 bases from V and 6 from J; bases not matched to a gene: 3. The CDR3 has 13 residues. Researchers ran the PCR with 60 Vbeta and 13 Jbeta primers. The table came from immunoSEQ multiplex PCR; TCRdb's copy has only in-frame clones and leaves some out. The sample holds around 180,000 clones, 75% to 85% seen once. This clone was detected a few times. Its antigen is undetermined. The sequenced sample consisted of PBMCs. The V and J genes are TRBV11-2 and TRBJ2-5; TRBD1 agrees at 9 bases. The clonotype comes from a woman between 50 and 59 years old in good health and CMV-seropositive. This CDR3 is CASSSGQGQTQYF. The DNA for the CDR3 is TGTGCCAGCAGCTCGGGACAGGGCCAGACCCAGTACTTC. Supplemented by reference TRBV11-2 and TRBJ2-5, the full variable domain reads EAGVAQSPRYKIIEKRQSVAFWCNPISGHATLYWYQQILGQGPKLLIQFQNNGVVDDSQLPKDRFSAERLKGVDSTLKIQPAKLEDSAVYLCASSSGQGQTQYFGPGTRLLVL.